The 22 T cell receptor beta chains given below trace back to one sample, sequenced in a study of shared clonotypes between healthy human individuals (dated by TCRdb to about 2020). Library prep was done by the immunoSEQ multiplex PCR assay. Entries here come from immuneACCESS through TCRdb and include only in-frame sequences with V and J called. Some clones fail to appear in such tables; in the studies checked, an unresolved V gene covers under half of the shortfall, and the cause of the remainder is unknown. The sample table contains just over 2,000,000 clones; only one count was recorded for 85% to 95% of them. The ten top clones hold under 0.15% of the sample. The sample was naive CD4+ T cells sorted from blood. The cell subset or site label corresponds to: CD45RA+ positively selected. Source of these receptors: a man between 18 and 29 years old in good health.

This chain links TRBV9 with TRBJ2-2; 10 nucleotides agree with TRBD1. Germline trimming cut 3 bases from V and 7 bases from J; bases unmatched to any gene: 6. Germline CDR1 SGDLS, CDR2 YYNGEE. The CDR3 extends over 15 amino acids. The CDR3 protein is CASSAGQGRIGELFF. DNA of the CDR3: TGTGCCAGCAGCGCGGGACAGGGGAGGATCGGGGAGCTGTTTTTT.

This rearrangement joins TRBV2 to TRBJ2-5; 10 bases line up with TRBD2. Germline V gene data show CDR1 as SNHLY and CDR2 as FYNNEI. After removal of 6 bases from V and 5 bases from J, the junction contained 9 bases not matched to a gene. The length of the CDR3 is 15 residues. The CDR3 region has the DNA TGTGCCAGCAGAGTAGCGGGGGGCCGACGGGAGACCCAGTACTTC. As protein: CASRVAGGRRETQYF.

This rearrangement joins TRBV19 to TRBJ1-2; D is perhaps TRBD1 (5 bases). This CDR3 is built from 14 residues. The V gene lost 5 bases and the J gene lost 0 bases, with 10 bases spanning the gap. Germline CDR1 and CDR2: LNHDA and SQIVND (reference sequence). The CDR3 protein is CASSLEGSNYGYTF. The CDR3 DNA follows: TGTGCCAGTAGTCTGGAGGGGTCTAACTATGGCTACACCTTC.

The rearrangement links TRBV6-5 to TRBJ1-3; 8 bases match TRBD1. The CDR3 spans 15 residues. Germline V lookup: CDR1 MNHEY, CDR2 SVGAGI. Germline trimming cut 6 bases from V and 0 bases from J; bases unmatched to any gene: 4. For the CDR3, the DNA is TGTGCCAGCAGCAGGGGGCCTATCTCTGGAAACACCATATATTTT. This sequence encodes CASSRGPISGNTIYF.

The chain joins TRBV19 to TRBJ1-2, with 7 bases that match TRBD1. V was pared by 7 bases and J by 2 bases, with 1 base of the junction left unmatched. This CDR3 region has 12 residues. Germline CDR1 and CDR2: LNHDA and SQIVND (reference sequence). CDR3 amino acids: CASKGQNYGYTF. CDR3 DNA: TGTGCCAGTAAGGGACAGAACTATGGCTACACCTTC.

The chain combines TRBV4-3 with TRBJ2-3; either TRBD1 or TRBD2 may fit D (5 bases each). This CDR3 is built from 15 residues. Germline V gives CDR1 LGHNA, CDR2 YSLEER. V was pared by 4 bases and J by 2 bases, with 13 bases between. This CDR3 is CASSLRKGTTDTQYF. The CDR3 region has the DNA TGCGCCAGCAGCCTTCGTAAGGGGACCACAGATACGCAGTATTTT.

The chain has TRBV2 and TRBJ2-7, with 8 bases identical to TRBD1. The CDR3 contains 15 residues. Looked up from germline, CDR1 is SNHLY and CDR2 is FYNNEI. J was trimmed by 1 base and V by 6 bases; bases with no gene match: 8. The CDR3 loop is CASSKETGASYEQYF. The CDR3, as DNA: TGTGCCAGCAGCAAGGAGACAGGGGCTTCCTACGAGCAGTACTTC.

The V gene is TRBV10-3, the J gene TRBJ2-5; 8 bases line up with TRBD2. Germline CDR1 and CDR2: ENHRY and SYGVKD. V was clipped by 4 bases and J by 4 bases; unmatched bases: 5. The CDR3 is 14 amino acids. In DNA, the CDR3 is TGTGCCATCAGTGGGGGAAGCGGGGGAGAGACCCAGTACTTC. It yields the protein CAISGGSGGETQYF.

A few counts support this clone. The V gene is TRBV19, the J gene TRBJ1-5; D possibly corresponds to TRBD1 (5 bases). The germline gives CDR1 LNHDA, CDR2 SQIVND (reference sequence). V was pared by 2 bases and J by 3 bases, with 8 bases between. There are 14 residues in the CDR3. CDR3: CASSIRQNNQPQHF. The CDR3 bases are TGTGCCAGTAGTATACGACAGAACAATCAGCCCCAGCATTTT.

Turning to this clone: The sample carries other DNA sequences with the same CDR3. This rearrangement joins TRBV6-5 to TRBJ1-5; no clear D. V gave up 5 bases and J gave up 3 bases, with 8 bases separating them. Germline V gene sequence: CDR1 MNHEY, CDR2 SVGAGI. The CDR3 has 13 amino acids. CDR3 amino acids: CASSRRYNQPQHF. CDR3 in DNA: TGTGCCAGCAGTCGCAGATACAATCAGCCCCAGCATTTT.

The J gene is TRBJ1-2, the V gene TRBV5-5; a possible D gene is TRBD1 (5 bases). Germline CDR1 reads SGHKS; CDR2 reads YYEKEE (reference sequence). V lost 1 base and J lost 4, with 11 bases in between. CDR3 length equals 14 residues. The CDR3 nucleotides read TGTGCCAGCAGCTTGAGCAGGGAACTCTATGGCTACACCTTC. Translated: CASSLSRELYGYTF.

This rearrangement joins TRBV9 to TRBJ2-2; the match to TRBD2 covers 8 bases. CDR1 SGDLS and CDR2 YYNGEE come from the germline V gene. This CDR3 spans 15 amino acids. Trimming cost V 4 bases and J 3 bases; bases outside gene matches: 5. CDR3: CASSPPGGDTGELFF. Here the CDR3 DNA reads TGTGCCAGCAGCCCCCCCGGGGGGGACACCGGGGAGCTGTTTTTT. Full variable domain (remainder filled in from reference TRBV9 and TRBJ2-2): DSGVTQTPKHLITATGQRVTLRCSPRSGDLSVYWYQQSLDQGLQFLIQYYNGEERAKGNILERFSAQQFPDLHSELNLSSLELGDSALYFCASSPPGGDTGELFFGEGSRLTVL.

The CDR3 sequence is CASSRGVTDNEQFF. CDR3 sequence (DNA): TGTGCCAGCAGCAGAGGGGTGACAGACAATGAGCAGTTCTTC. V and J are TRBV5-6 and TRBJ2-1, with D possibly called TRBD1 or TRBD2 (5 bases each). The germline V and J ends were trimmed by 4 bases and 5 bases, with 13 bases remaining between them. The CDR3 has 14 residues. CDR1 and CDR2 from the germline V gene are SGHDT and YYEEEE.

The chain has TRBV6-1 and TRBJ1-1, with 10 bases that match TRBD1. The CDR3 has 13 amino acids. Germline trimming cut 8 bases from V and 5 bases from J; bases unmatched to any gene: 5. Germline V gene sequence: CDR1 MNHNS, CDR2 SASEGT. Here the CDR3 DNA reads TGTGCCAGCTGGGGACAGGGGAGAACTGAAGCTTTCTTT. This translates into CASWGQGRTEAFF.

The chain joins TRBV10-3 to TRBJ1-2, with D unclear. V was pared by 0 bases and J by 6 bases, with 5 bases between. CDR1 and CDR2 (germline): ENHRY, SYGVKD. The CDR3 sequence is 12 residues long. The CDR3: CAISESGNGYTF. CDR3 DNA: TGTGCCATCAGTGAGTCAGGGAATGGCTACACCTTC.

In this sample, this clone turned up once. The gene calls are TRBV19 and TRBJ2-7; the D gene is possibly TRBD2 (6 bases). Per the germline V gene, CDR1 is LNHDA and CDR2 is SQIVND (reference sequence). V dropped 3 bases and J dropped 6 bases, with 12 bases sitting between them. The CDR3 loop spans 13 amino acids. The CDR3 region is CASSIEQEGEQYF. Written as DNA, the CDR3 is TGTGCCAGTAGTATTGAACAGGAGGGCGAGCAGTACTTC.

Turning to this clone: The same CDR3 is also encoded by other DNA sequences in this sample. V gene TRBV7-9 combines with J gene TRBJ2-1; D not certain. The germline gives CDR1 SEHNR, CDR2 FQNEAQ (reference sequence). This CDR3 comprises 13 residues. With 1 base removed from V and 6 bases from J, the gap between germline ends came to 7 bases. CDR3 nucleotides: TGTGCCAGCAGCTTAGGGGGTGGCAATGAGCAGTTCTTC. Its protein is CASSLGGGNEQFF.

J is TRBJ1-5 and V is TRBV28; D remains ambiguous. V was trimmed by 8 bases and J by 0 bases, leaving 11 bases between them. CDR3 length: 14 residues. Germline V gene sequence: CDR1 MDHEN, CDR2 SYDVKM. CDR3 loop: CASYRTGSNQPQHF. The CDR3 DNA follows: TGTGCCAGCTACCGGACGGGTAGCAATCAGCCCCAGCATTTT.

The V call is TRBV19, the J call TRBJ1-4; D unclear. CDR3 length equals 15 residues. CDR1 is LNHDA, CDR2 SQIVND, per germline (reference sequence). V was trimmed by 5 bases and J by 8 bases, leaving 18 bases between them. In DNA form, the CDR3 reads TGTGCCAGTAGTCCCGGACGAGGGTTTAAGGAAAAACTGTTTTTT. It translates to CASSPGRGFKEKLFF.

The CDR3 sequence is CASRTGGVYGYTF. In DNA, the CDR3 is TGTGCCAGCAGGACAGGGGGCGTCTATGGCTACACCTTC. The chain carries TRBV6-5 and TRBJ1-2; 10 positions match TRBD1. V was clipped by 6 bases and J by 4 bases; unmatched bases: 2. Germline values: CDR1 MNHEY, CDR2 SVGAGI. The CDR3 runs to 13 residues.

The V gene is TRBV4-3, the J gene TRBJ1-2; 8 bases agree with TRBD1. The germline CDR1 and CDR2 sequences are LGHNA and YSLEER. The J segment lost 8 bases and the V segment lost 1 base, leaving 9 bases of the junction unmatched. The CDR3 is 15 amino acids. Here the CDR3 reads CASSQGTGLLLGYTF. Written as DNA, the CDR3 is TGCGCCAGCAGCCAAGGGACAGGGCTTTTGTTAGGCTACACCTTC.

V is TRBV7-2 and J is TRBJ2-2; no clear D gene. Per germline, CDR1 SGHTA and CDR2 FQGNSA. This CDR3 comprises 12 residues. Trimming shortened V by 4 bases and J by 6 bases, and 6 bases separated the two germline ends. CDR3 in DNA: TGTGCCAGCAGCTCATACCCCGGGGAGCTGTTTTTT. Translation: CASSSYPGELFF. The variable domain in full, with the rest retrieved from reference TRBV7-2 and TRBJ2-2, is GAGVSQSPSNKVTEKGKDVELRCDPISGHTALYWYRQSLGQGLEFLIYFQGNSAPDKSGLPSDRFSAERTGGSVSTLTIQRTQQEDSAVYLCASSSYPGELFFGEGSRLTVL.